These T cell receptor beta chains were read from a single sample in a study of tumor and adjacent non-tumor tissue in lung cancer. TCRdb re-called the multiplex PCR reads with MiXCR, one entry per CDR3 protein. The sample carries some 99,000 distinct CDR3 sequences, more than 60% recorded once. Specimen: lung tumor tissue. The origin of the receptors is a woman aged 55-75 years with non-small cell lung cancer. Each CDR3 is given with its conserved first and last residue. The order of the fields is J gene, V gene, CDR3 protein.

>TRBJ2-1|TRBV4-3
CANSHLPGTGANEQFF
>TRBJ2-1|TRBV20-1
CSARDLEGIENDQFF
>TRBJ2-7|TRBV6-1
CASSDWGPYEQCF
>TRBJ1-5|TRBV11-2
CADSQDRGQLQHF
>TRBJ1-1|TRBV4-2
CASSLEGGTGPTEVFF
>TRBJ2-1|TRBV6-1
CASSEQARRYNEEFF
>TRBJ2-3|TRBV6-2/TRBV6-3
CGSSYPLGTSGGRVADTQYF
>TRBJ1-1|TRBV4-1
CASSQGHGAKTEAFF
>TRBJ1-1|TRBV19
CASGAGNRDETFF
>TRBJ2-1|TRBV29-1
CSVEGVRETDYIEQFF
>TRBJ1-5|TRBV29-1
CSVAKNSGPNQPQNF
>TRBJ1-2|TRBV6-2/TRBV6-3
CASSYSREAAGYTF
>TRBJ1-1|TRBV6-6
CASRVTDNTEAFF
>TRBJ1-4|TRBV4-3
CASSPGVDDEKMFF
>TRBJ2-2|TRBV20-1
CSANRQTGGLFF
>TRBJ1-1|TRBV12-3/TRBV12-4
CVSSFGQVVLNTEAFF
>TRBJ2-1|TRBV11-3
CASNLELTGGSHNEKFF
>TRBJ1-3|TRBV6-5
CVSSYLTRDPGNTIYF
>TRBJ1-1|TRBV6-2/TRBV6-3
CDSGQGLNIEAFF
>TRBJ1-2|TRBV20-1
CSVDRTGAFGYTF
>TRBJ1-6|TRBV15
CATSREEGTSASSPLHF
>TRBJ2-2|TRBV11-2
CASRWSLNTGELFF
>TRBJ2-1|TRBV29-1
CSVEIDPAGVLPFF
>TRBJ2-7|TRBV5-1
CASRKGQGAYEQYF
>TRBJ1-1|TRBV30
CVWSPRDREVWRSTEAFF
>TRBJ2-7|TRBV6-6
CASSKGQGAYEQYF
>TRBJ2-3|TRBV28
CASSPPYPRTDTQYF
>TRBJ2-1|TRBV4-3
CASSQASGRAVNEQFF
>TRBJ2-7|TRBV12-3/TRBV12-4
CASLGEGSYKQYF
>TRBJ1-5|TRBV6-1
CVSSEGKTAGSKQPQHF
>TRBJ1-1|TRBV10-1
CASTAEMGAEAFF
>TRBJ2-1|TRBV5-1
CATSLGARANEQFF
>TRBJ2-7|TRBV6-2/TRBV6-3
CASNYSPGAIDEQYF
>TRBJ2-7|TRBV11-2
CVSSKTGYGQYF
>TRBJ1-1|TRBV6-1
CANQTTRGTEAFF
>TRBJ1-2|TRBV11-2
CASSIYGTQAPYTF
>TRBJ2-7|TRBV20-1
CSARIPTLTGSYEQYF
>TRBJ2-7|TRBV28
CASSSASLGYGQYF
>TRBJ2-5|TRBV28
CATIGGEGTQYF
>TRBJ2-3|TRBV11-3
CASRKGQGDTQCF
>TRBJ1-1|TRBV29-1
CSVEGRAGNTEPFF
>TRBJ2-1|TRBV11-2
CASRLELTSGSHNDQFF
>TRBJ1-2|TRBV11-1
CACSSQDPLYGYTF
>TRBJ2-1|TRBV10-3
CAITVSSGKYNEQFF
>TRBJ2-2|TRBV11-3
CASSFNRQVGELFF
>TRBJ2-5|TRBV7-9
CASSFYSTGGQLETQYF
>TRBJ2-3|TRBV20-1
CSARDQLAGVSTDTHYF
>TRBJ2-4|TRBV20-1
CSARDSGAGGINIQYF
>TRBJ2-4|TRBV20-1
CSARDDQIGKNIEYF
>TRBJ1-4|TRBV5-4
CASSSFQGEKLFF
>TRBJ1-4|TRBV11-3
CASSLDSLDATNEKLFF
>TRBJ1-2|TRBV18
CASSPGTWEGYNF
>TRBJ2-1|TRBV12-3/TRBV12-4
CDNNFRCNEQFF
>TRBJ1-5|TRBV6-2/TRBV6-3
CASSYGYTEQPQHF
>TRBJ2-6|TRBV11-3
CASSEVTPGANVLSF